This TCR beta chain was observed in a study of shared T cell receptors in the human thymus. Profiling relied on immunoSEQ multiplex PCR, and the TCRdb table lists in-frame clones only, not all of them. The table includes hundreds of thousands of clones, more than 75% detected once. Trimming took off 9 bases at V and 0 bases at J, with 5 bases between the two ends. Germline values: CDR1 LNHNV, CDR2 YYDKDF (reference sequence). The CDR3 spans 12 residues. This same sample was also taken into another study, of human thymus T cells. In that study: Donors were healthy Finnish infants having corrective surgery for congenital heart defects. Resected material from corrective heart surgery provided the thymus tissue analysed.

This TCR came from a boy younger than two with a congenital heart defect. The sequencing input was thymocytes. The V and J genes are TRBV15 and TRBJ1-4, with D hard to call. As DNA, the CDR3 is TGTGCCACTACTACAACTAATGAAAAACTGTTTTTT. Amino acids: CATTTTNEKLFF.